The clone carrying this T cell receptor (beta chain) was observed many times. The CDR3 goes on 3 residues after the read ends, and that part is filled in from the germline J gene. Other DNA sequences from this sample encode an identical CDR3 as well. From germline, CDR1 is MNHEY and CDR2 SMNVEV (reference sequence). V dropped 5 bases and J dropped 2 bases, with 9 bases sitting between them. The CDR3 runs 13 residues. This sample was included in a study of T cell clonality in common variable immunodeficiency. Caucasian heritage predominated among both patients and controls. Equal genomic DNA amounts from CVID and control samples were sequenced. The data were produced by immunoSEQ multiplex PCR, yet TCRdb's version contains in-frame clones alone and is incomplete. The record shows more than 35,000 clones for this sample, with no singletons present.

Sequencing was performed on peripheral blood mononuclear cells. This sequence joins TRBV27 and TRBJ1-1; D is uncertain. The source is a person between 18 and 70 years old in good health. The CDR3 sequence is CASSPLANTEAFF. The sequenced part of the CDR3 DNA is TGTGCCAGCAGTCCCTTAGCCAACACTGAA.